Listed here are 15 T cell receptor beta chains from one sample, sequenced in a study of tumor and adjacent non-tumor tissue in lung cancer. Three rounds of nested PCR, following a modified ARM-PCR protocol, produced the TCRbeta library. TCRdb independently ran MiXCR on the multiplex PCR reads; one entry per CDR3 protein. The sample holds under 100,000 distinct CDR3 sequences, 61% seen once. This sample's RNA came from whole unsorted tissue. The sequenced sample was lung tumor tissue. These TCRs come from a man aged 65 to 85 with non-small cell lung cancer.

In regard to this clonotype: An end of the junction does not agree with germline; a read error may underlie this. The chain links TRBV6-1 to TRBJ2-3; D call uncertain. Germline V gene sequence: CDR1 MNHNS, CDR2 SASEGT. The CDR3 is 11 residues long. The chain's CDR3 is CVSSFTDMQYF. CDR3 coding DNA: TGTGTCAGCAGTTTCACAGATATGCAGTATTTT.

Turning to this clonotype: This CDR3 is missing its conserved last phenylalanine or tryptophan, likely due to a read error. The chain recombines TRBV6-2 or TRBV6-3 with TRBJ2-1; 7 positions match TRBD2. The CDR3 loop spans 14 amino acids. V lost 2 bases and J lost 6; bases outside the gene matches: 4. Per germline, CDR1 MNHEY and CDR2 SVGEGT. CDR3 region: CASSYLAECNEQFL. CDR3 nucleotide sequence: TGTGCCAGCAGTTACCTAGCGGAGTGCAATGAGCAGTTCTTA.

As regards this clonotype: At one end, the junction sequence differs from germline, possibly due to a read error. The J gene is TRBJ2-4, the V gene TRBV12-3 or TRBV12-4; TRBD1 aligns across 11 bases. The CDR3 contains 12 residues. This CDR3 reads CTSSWDRGCTYF. The CDR3 DNA sequence: TGTACCAGCAGCTGGGACAGGGGGTGCACGTACTTC.

This clonotype was seen repeatedly, ten times or more. This chain connects TRBV29-1 to TRBJ2-3; 7 bases are shared with TRBD1. The ends lost 7 bases at V and 2 bases at J; junction bases unmatched: 9. The germline V gene encodes CDR1 SQVTM and CDR2 ANQGSEA. The CDR3 is 14 residues long. This CDR3 reads CSAFRDRATDTQYF. The CDR3 nucleotides read TGCAGCGCCTTTCGAGACAGGGCCACAGATACGCAGTATTTT.

A remark on this clonotype: With a much larger clone just one base away, this may be a read error. This chain connects TRBV4-1 to TRBJ1-5; no clear D. The CDR3 consists of 14 residues. V was pared by 1 base and J by 10 bases, with 14 bases between. CDR1 and CDR2 from the germline V gene are MGHRA and YSYEKL. The CDR3, as DNA: TGCGCCAGCAGCCAAGTTACGGCCACCAGCCCCCAGCATTTT. It encodes CASSQVTATSPQHF.

Points on this clonotype: A much bigger clone sits one base away, suggesting this may be a read error. The chain couples TRBV20-1 to TRBJ2-1, with TRBD2 identical over 9 bases. The CDR3 is made up of 15 amino acids. The germline V gene encodes CDR1 DFQATT and CDR2 SNEGSKA (reference sequence). The CDR3 sequence is CGARRPSGILSEQFF. DNA for the CDR3: TGCGGTGCCCGAAGGCCTAGCGGGATCTTAAGTGAGCAGTTCTTC.

A remark on this clonotype: The CDR3 does not end in the conserved phenylalanine or tryptophan, so this is likely a read error. The chain is built from TRBV20-1 and TRBJ1-1; TRBD1 aligns across 9 bases. The CDR3 sequence is 15 residues long. J was trimmed by 6 bases and V by 3 bases; bases with no gene match: 11. CDR1 is DFQATT and CDR2 is SNEGSKA in the germline V gene (reference sequence). This chain's CDR3 is CSARNRDRVGAEAFS. CDR3 nucleotide sequence: TGCAGTGCTAGGAACCGGGACAGGGTAGGAGCTGAAGCTTTCTCT.

In regard to this clonotype: At one end the junction does not follow the germline gene, possibly because of a read error. The rearrangement uses TRBV11-2 and TRBJ2-7; weak D call: TRBD2 (6 bases). This CDR3 region has 15 residues. CDR1 is SGHAT, CDR2 FQNNGV, per germline. The CDR3 DNA follows: TGTGCCAGCAATCGTTATCCCTATTTGGACTATGAGCAGTATTTC. It is translated as CASNRYPYLDYEQYF.

The rearrangement links TRBV29-1 to TRBJ2-5, with D possibly matching TRBD1 (5 bases). CDR3 size: 12 residues. CDR1 is SQVTM, CDR2 ANQGSEA, per germline. Trimming took 5 bases from V and 4 from J, leaving 11 bases between them. The CDR3 DNA follows: TGCAGCGTTAGGGGCTTCAGAGAGACCCAGTACTTC. Its translation: CSVRGFRETQYF.

A note on this clonotype: At one end, the junction sequence differs from germline, possibly due to a read error. This chain connects TRBV12-3 or TRBV12-4 to TRBJ2-1; TRBD2 aligns across 10 bases. The CDR3 length is 15 residues. The CDR3 DNA sequence: TGTGTCAGCAGTTTAGTCGCTAGCGGGAGTAATGAGCAGTTCTTC. Its translation is CVSSLVASGSNEQFF.

Worth noting for this clonotype: This clone may be a read error of a much larger clone one base away. V gene TRBV7-9 combines with J gene TRBJ2-7, with D possibly being TRBD1 (5 bases). This CDR3 is 12 amino acids long. Germline CDR1 SEHNR, CDR2 FQNEAQ (reference sequence). The DNA for the CDR3 is TGTGCCAGGAGCTTCGACAGCTACGAGCAGTACTTC. It is translated as CARSFDSYEQYF.

V and J are TRBV4-1 and TRBJ2-1, with no clear D. The germline V gene encodes CDR1 MGHRA and CDR2 YSYEKL. This CDR3 contains 11 residues. The V end was cut by 0 bases, the J end by 16 bases, with 10 bases between. The CDR3 loop reads CASSQDGVVFF. The CDR3 nucleotides read TGCGCCAGCAGCCAAGATGGTGTCGTTTTCTTC.

About this clonotype: A much bigger clone sits one base away, suggesting this may be a read error. The chain has TRBV28 and TRBJ2-2; a possible D gene is TRBD2 (5 bases). The CDR3 runs 15 residues. The germline V gene has CDR1 MDHEN and CDR2 SYDVKM. The CDR3 coding sequence is TGTGCCAGCAGTTTCGGCAGATCGAACACCGGGGAGCCGTTTTTT. Residues: CASSFGRSNTGEPFF.

About this clonotype: Sequence at one end of the junction differs from germline and may be a read error. The V call is TRBV4-1, the J call TRBJ2-3, with 8 bases aligning to TRBD2. CDR1 and CDR2 (germline): MGHRA, YSYEKL. This CDR3 region has 14 residues. The CDR3 reads CDSSRSLAGDTQYF. The DNA for the CDR3 is TGCGACAGCAGCCGAAGCCTAGCGGGAGATACGCAGTATTTT.

The genes are TRBV12-3 or TRBV12-4 and TRBJ2-3; the match to TRBD1 covers 8 bases. V trimming: 5 bases; J trimming: 1 base; junction bases outside the gene matches: 14. The CDR3 is made up of 18 amino acids. As DNA, the CDR3 is TGTGCCAGCAGTCCACACAGGGGGGACAGATGGGGCACAGATACGCAGTATTTT. Protein product: CASSPHRGDRWGTDTQYF.